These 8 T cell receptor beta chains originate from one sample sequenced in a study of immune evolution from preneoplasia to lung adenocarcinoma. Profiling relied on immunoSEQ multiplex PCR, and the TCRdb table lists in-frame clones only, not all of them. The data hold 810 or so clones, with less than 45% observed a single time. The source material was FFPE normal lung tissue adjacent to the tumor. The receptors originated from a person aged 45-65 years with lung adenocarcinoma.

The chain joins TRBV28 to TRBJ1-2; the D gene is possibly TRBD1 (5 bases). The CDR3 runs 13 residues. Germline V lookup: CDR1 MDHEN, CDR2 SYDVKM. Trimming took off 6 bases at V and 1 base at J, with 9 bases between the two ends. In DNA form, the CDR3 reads TGTGCCAGCAGAAGCCAGGGTAACTATGGCTACACCTTC. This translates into CASRSQGNYGYTF.

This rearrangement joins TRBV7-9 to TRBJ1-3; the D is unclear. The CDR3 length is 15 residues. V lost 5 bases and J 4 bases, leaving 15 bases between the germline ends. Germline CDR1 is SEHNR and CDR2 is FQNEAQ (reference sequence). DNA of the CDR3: TGTGCCAGCAGCCCCTTCCGGGCTGCAGGAAACACCATATATTTT. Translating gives CASSPFRAAGNTIYF.

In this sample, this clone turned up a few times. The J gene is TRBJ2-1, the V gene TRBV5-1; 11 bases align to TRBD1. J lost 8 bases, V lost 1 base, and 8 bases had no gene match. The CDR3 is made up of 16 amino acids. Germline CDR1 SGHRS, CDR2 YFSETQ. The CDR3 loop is CASSLRGQGAKYEQFF. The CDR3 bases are TGCGCCAGCAGCTTGCGTGGACAGGGGGCGAAGTATGAGCAGTTCTTC.

The CDR3 region is CASSSSPRKARNTIYF. As DNA, the CDR3 is TGTGCCAGCAGCTCCTCCCCCAGGAAGGCGAGAAACACCATATATTTT. This chain connects TRBV9 to TRBJ1-3; D is unclear. The CDR3 is 16 residues long. Germline-derived CDR1 and CDR2 are SGDLS and YYNGEE. With 4 bases removed from V and 5 bases from J, the gap between germline ends came to 19 bases.

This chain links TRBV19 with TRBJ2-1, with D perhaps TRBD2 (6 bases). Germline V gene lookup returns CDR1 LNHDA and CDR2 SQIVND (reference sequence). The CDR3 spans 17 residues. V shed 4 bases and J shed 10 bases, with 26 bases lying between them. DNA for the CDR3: TGTGCCAGTAGTAATGCGGGGCGGGCTTCGGGATACGGGGAGCAGTTCTTC. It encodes CASSNAGRASGYGEQFF.

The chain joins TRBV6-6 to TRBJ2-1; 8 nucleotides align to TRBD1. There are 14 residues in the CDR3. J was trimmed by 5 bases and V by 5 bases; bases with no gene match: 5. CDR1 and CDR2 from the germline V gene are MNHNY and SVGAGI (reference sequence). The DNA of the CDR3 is TGTGCCAGCAGTACGCGGGACAGGAACAATGAGCAGTTCTTC. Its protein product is CASSTRDRNNEQFF.

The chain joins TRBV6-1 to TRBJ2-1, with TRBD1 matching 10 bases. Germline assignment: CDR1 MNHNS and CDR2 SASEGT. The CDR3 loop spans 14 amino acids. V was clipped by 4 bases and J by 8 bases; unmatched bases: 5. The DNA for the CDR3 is TGTGCCAGCAGTGGGACAGGGGGAAGGGATGAGCAGTTCTTC. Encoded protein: CASSGTGGRDEQFF.

The CDR3 region has the DNA TGTGCCAGCAGCTCTTCTGTACTTTTTGATGGCTACACCTTC. It codes for CASSSSVLFDGYTF. V usage is TRBV7-9 and J usage is TRBJ1-2; no clear D. V was pared by 4 bases and J by 6 bases, with 15 bases between. Germline loops: CDR1 SEHNR, CDR2 FQNEAQ (reference sequence). The CDR3 totals 14 residues.